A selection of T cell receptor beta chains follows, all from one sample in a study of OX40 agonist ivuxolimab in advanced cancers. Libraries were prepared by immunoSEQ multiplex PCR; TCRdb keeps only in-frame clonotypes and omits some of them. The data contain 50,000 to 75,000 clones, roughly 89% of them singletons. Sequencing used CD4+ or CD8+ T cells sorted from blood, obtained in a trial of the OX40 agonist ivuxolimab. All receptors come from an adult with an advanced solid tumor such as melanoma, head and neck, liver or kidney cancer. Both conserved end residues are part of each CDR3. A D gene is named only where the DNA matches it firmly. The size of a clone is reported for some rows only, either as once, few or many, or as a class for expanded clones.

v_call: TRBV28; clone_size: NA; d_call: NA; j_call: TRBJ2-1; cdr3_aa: CATRLGVYNEQFF; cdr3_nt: TGTGCCACCCGACTAGGGGTCTACAATGAGCAGTTCTTC
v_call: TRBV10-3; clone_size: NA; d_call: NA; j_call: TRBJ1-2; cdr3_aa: CAISGRGYGYTF; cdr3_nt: TGTGCCATCAGCGGAAGGGGGTATGGCTACACCTTC
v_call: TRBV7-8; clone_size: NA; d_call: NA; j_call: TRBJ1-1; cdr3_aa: CASSGGMNTEAFF; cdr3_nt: TGTGCCAGCAGCGGAGGGATGAACACTGAAGCTTTCTTT
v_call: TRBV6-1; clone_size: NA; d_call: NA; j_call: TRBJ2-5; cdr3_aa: CASSTGPGQETQYF; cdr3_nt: TGTGCCAGCAGCACCGGGCCAGGTCAAGAGACCCAGTACTTC
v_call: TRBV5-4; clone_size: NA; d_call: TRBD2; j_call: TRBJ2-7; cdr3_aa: CASSSSGSTKAYEQYF; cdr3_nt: TGTGCCAGCAGTTCAAGCGGGAGCACCAAGGCTTACGAGCAGTACTTC
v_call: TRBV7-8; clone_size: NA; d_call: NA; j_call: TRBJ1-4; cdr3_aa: CASSQKGSNEKLFF; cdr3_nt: TGTGCCAGCAGCCAGAAAGGCTCTAATGAAAAACTGTTTTTT
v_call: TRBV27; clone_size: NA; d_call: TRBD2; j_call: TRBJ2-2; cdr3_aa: CASSKPGTSKNEGTGELFF; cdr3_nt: TGTGCCAGCAGTAAGCCCGGGACTAGCAAAAATGAGGGCACCGGGGAGCTGTTTTTT
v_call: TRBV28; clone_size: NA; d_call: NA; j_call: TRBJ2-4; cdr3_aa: CASSRGGVKNIQYF; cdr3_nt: TGTGCCAGCAGCCGCGGAGGTGTTAAAAACATTCAGTACTTC
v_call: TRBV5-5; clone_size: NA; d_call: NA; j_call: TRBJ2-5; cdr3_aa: CASSSRGAETQYF; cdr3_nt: TGTGCCAGCAGCTCCCGGGGGGCCGAGACCCAGTACTTC
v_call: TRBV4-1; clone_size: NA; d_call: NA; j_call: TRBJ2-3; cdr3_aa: CASSQDPGSQAITDTQYF; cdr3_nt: TGCGCCAGCAGCCAAGATCCTGGGAGCCAGGCAATCACAGATACGCAGTATTTT
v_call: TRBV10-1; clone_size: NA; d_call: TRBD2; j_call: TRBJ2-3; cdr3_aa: CASSAAGGLSDTQYF; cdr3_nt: TGCGCCAGCAGTGCTGCGGGAGGGTTGTCAGATACGCAGTATTTT
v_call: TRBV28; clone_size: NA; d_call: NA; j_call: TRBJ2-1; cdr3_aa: CASCGHQTYNEQFF; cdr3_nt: TGTGCCAGCTGCGGACACCAAACCTACAATGAGCAGTTCTTC
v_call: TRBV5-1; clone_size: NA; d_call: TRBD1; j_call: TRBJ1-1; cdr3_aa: CASISIQGTEAFF; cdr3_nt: TGCGCCAGCATATCTATACAGGGGACTGAAGCTTTCTTT
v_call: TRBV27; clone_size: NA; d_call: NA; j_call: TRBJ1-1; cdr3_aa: CASSLSGFTEAFF; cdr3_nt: TGTGCCAGCAGTTTATCGGGGTTTACTGAAGCTTTCTTT
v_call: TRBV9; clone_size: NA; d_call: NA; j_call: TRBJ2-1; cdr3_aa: CASSVDLSEGLRNEQFF; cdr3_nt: TGTGCCAGCAGCGTAGATCTATCGGAGGGCCTCCGGAATGAGCAGTTCTTC
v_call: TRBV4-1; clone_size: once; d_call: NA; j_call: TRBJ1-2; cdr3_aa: CASSLEAGVNYGYTF; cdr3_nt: TGCGCCAGCAGCCTCGAAGCCGGGGTGAACTATGGCTACACCTTC
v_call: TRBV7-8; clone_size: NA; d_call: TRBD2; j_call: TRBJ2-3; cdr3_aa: CASSPPEGLAGFIPTDTQYF; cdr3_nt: TGTGCCAGCAGCCCCCCCGAGGGACTAGCGGGATTCATCCCAACAGATACGCAGTATTTT
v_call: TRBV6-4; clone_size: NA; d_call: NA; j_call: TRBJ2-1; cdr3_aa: CASSDVSPQYNEQFF; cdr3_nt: TGTGCCAGCAGTGACGTCTCTCCCCAATACAATGAGCAGTTCTTC
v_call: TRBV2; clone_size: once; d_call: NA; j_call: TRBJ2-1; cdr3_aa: CASSEPPYNEQFF; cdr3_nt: TGTGCCAGCAGTGAGCCCCCTTACAATGAGCAGTTCTTC
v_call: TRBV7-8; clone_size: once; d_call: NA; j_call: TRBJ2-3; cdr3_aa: CASSYSRHKDTQYF; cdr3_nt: TGTGCCAGCAGCTACTCTAGGCATAAGGATACGCAGTATTTT
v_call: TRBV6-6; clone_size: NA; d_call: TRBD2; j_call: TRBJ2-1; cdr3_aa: CASSPSGRALGEQFF; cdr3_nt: TGTGCCAGCAGTCCGAGCGGGAGGGCCCTCGGTGAGCAGTTCTTC
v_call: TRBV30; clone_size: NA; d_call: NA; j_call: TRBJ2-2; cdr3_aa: CAWGSSNTGELFF; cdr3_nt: TGTGCCTGGGGGAGTTCGAACACCGGGGAGCTGTTTTTT
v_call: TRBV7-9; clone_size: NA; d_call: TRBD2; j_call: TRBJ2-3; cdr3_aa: CASSLAGTSGRARDTQYF; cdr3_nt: TGTGCCAGCAGCTTAGCGGGCACTAGCGGGAGGGCGAGAGATACGCAGTATTTT
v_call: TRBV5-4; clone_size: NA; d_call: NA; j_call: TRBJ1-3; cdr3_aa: CASSLEGHRGNTIYF; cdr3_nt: TGTGCCAGCAGCTTGGAGGGACACCGAGGAAACACCATATATTTT
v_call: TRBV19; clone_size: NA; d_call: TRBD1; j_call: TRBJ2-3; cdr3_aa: CASSIETGGGGTQYF; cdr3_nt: TGTGCCAGTAGTATAGAAACAGGGGGCGGTGGTACGCAGTATTTT
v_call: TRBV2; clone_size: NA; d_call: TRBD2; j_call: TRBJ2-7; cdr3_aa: CAIKGVSGSGEQYF; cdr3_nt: TGTGCCATCAAGGGAGTTAGCGGGAGTGGGGAGCAGTACTTC
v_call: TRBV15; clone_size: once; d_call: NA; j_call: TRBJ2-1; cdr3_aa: CATSTTGLGYNEQFF; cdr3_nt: TGTGCCACCAGCACAACAGGGCTCGGCTACAATGAGCAGTTCTTC
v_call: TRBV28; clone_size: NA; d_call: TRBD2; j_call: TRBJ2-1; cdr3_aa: CASSARLAGGSEQFF; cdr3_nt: TGTGCCAGCAGTGCACGACTAGCGGGGGGGAGTGAGCAGTTCTTC
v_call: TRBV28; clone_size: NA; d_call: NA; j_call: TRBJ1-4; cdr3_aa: CASSPAEGLRGEKLFF; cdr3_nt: TGTGCCAGCAGTCCCGCCGAGGGCCTAAGAGGCGAAAAACTGTTTTTT
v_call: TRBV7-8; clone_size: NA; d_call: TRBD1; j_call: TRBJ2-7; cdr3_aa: CASSLARRIQGADEQYF; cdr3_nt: TGTGCCAGCAGCTTAGCGCGAAGAATACAGGGGGCGGACGAGCAGTACTTC
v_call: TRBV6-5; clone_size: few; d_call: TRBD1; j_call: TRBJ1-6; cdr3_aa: CASSPTGNHNSPLHF; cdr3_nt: TGTGCCAGCAGCCCGACAGGGAACCATAATTCACCCCTCCACTTT
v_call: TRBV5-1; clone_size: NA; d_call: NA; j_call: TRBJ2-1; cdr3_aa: CASSSGHTNEQFF; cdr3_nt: TGCGCCAGCAGCTCAGGACACACCAATGAGCAGTTCTTC
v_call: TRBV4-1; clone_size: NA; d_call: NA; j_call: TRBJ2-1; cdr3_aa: CASSQDRAIVGNNEQFF; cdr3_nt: TGCGCCAGCAGCCAAGATCGAGCGATAGTGGGGAACAATGAGCAGTTCTTC
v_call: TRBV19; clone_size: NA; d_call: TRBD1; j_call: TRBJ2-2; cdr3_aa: CASNRGTGTGELFF; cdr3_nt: TGTGCCAGTAATCGAGGGACAGGGACCGGGGAGCTGTTTTTT
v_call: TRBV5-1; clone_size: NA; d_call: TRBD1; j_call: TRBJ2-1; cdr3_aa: CASSATGGGYEQFF; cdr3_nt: TGCGCCAGCAGCGCAACAGGGGGCGGCTATGAGCAGTTCTTC
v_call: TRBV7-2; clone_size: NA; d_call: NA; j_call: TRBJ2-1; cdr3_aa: CASSLAEGSYNEQFF; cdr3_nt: TGTGCCAGCAGCTTAGCTGAGGGATCCTACAATGAGCAGTTCTTC
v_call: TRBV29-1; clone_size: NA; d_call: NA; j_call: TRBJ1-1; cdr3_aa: CSVRRDTNTEAFF; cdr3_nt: TGCAGCGTTAGACGGGACACGAACACTGAAGCTTTCTTT
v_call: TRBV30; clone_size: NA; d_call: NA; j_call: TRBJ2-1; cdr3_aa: CASDFRVGYNEQFF; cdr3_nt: TGTGCCAGCGATTTCAGGGTAGGATACAATGAGCAGTTCTTC
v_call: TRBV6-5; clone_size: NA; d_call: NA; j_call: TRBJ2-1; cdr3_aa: CASSLDEQFF; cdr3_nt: TGTGCCAGCAGTCTCGATGAGCAGTTCTTC
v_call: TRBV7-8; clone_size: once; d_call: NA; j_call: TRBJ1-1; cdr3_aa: CASSPPLGENTEAFF; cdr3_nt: TGTGCCAGCAGCCCCCCCTTGGGGGAGAACACTGAAGCTTTCTTT
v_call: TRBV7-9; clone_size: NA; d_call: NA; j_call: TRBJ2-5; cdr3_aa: CASRAPWDKQETQYF; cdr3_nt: TGTGCCAGCAGGGCCCCGTGGGACAAGCAAGAGACCCAGTACTTC
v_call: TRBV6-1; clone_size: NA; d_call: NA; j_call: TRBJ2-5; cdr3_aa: CASQFEGGGETQYF; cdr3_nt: TGTGCCAGCCAATTCGAGGGGGGGGGAGAGACCCAGTACTTC
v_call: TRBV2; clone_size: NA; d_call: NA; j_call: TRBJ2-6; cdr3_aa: CASSVWISGANVLTF; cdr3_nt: TGTGCCAGCAGTGTATGGATCTCTGGGGCCAACGTCCTGACTTTC
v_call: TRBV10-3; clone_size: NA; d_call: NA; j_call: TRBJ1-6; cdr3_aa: CAIRGDTYNSPLHF; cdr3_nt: TGTGCCATCAGGGGAGATACTTATAATTCACCCCTCCACTTT
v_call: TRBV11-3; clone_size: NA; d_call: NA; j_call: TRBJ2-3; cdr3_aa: CASSLSVLGDTQYF; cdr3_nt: TGTGCCAGCAGCTTAAGTGTCCTCGGAGATACGCAGTATTTT
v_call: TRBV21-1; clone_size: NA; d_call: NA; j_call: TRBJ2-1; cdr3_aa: CASSTKTTGYNEQFF; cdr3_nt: TGTGCCAGCAGCACCAAGACGACCGGCTACAATGAGCAGTTCTTC
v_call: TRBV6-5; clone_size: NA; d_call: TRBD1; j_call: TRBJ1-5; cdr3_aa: CASSRGQGGLPQHF; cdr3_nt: TGTGCCAGCAGTCGAGGACAGGGGGGGCTCCCCCAGCATTTT
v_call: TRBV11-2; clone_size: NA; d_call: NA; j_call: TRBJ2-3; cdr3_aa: CASSRRTDTQYF; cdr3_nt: TGTGCCAGCAGCCGACGCACAGATACGCAGTATTTT